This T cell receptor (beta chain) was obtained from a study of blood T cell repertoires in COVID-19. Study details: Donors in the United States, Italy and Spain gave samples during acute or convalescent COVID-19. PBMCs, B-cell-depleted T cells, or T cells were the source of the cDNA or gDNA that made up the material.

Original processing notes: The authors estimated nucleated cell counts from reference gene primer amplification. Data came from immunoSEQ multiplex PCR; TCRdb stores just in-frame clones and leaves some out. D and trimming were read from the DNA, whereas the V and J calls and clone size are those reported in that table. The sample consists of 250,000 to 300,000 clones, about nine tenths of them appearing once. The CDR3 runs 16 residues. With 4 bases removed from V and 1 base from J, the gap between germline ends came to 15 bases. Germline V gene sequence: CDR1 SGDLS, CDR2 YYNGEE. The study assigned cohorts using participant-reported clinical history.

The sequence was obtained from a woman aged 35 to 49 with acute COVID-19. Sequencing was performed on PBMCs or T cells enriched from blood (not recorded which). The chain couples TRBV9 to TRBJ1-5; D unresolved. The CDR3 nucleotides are TGTGCCAGCAGCCACCGAAGAGGCGGGAGCAATCAGCCCCAGCATTTT. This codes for CASSHRRGGSNQPQHF.